The 27 T cell receptor beta chains below were found in one sample sequenced in a study of T-cell memory formation after mild COVID-19. TCRdb analysed the 5' RACE reads with MiXCR anew, one entry per CDR3 protein. Of around 150,000 distinct CDR3 sequences in the sample, around 10% are singletons; the top ten hold more than 3.5%. Sequenced: PBMCs or a T cell subset sorted from them (not recorded which). All receptors derive from a man between 18 and 29 years old who had mild COVID-19 (a few samples of this study predate the infection). Cell type and time point are not known.

This clonotype was counted between two and nine times. V is TRBV10-3 and J is TRBJ2-7, with 8 bases matching TRBD2. V was clipped by 8 bases and J by 2 bases; unmatched bases: 5. Germline V gene data show CDR1 as ENHRY and CDR2 as SYGVKD. The CDR3 runs to 13 residues. The CDR3, as DNA: TGTGCCATCTCGGGGGGGCAAGCCTACGAGCAGTACTTC. Translating it yields CAISGGQAYEQYF.

This clonotype was seen only a few times. The V gene is TRBV6-5, the J gene TRBJ1-2, with D hard to call. The CDR3 totals 13 residues. The germline gives CDR1 MNHEY, CDR2 SVGAGI. Trimming took off 4 bases at V and 4 bases at J, with 10 bases between the two ends. The CDR3 DNA reads TGTGCCAGCAGTTTGGCGGGGTCCTATGGCTACACCTTC. Translated: CASSLAGSYGYTF.

This clonotype showed up many times. The chain combines TRBV4-1 with TRBJ2-1; no reliable D call. The CDR3 totals 17 residues. The V gene lost 4 bases and the J gene lost 0 bases, with 16 bases spanning the gap. The germline V gene encodes CDR1 MGHRA and CDR2 YSYEKL. The CDR3 loop reads CASSLTPFTVSYNEQFF. The CDR3 nucleotides are TGCGCCAGCAGCCTGACCCCCTTCACTGTCTCCTACAATGAGCAGTTCTTC.

This clonotype came up a few times. This chain connects TRBV4-2 to TRBJ1-4; tentatively, D is TRBD1 (6 bases). Germline CDR1 is LGHNA and CDR2 is YNFKEQ. The CDR3 has 13 residues. The V end was cut by 3 bases, the J end by 8 bases, with 10 bases between. The CDR3 DNA sequence: TGTGCCAGCAGCCAGTCTAGGGGGGAAAAACTGTTTTTT. Its protein is CASSQSRGEKLFF.

The gene calls are TRBV6-2 or TRBV6-3 and TRBJ2-2; weak D call: TRBD2 (6 bases). V lost 6 bases and J lost 7, with 12 bases in between. CDR1 and CDR2 (germline): MNHEY, SVGEGT. The CDR3 runs to 13 residues. The CDR3 DNA reads as TGTGCCAGCAGAAGCGGGCCGAGCGGGGAGCTGTTTTTT. It is translated as CASRSGPSGELFF.

The chain combines TRBV4-1 with TRBJ2-1; 9 bases are shared with TRBD1. The CDR3 consists of 16 residues. J was trimmed by 0 bases and V by 4 bases; bases with no gene match: 4. CDR1 and CDR2 from the germline V gene are MGHRA and YSYEKL. DNA of the CDR3: TGCGCCAGCAGCCGATCGACAGGGGGCTCCTACAATGAGCAGTTCTTC. It yields the protein CASSRSTGGSYNEQFF.

This clonotype was seen ten or more times. The genes are TRBV2 and TRBJ1-5; no reliable D call. There are 11 residues in the CDR3. V lost 6 bases to trimming and J lost 6 bases, with 6 bases between them. Looked up from germline, CDR1 is SNHLY and CDR2 is FYNNEI. The CDR3 reads CASRLIQPQHF. The CDR3 DNA follows: TGTGCCAGCAGATTGATTCAGCCCCAGCATTTT.

This clonotype has only a few counts. The rearrangement joins TRBV24-1 to TRBJ1-5, with D uncertain. The CDR3 sequence is 12 residues long. Germline V gives CDR1 KGHDR, CDR2 SFDVKD. V lost 4 bases and J lost 9, with 9 bases in between. The CDR3 protein is CATSDLYGPQHF. CDR3 in DNA: TGTGCCACCAGTGACTTGTATGGGCCCCAGCATTTT.

The chain recombines TRBV20-1 with TRBJ2-7, with unresolved D. V was pared by 1 base and J by 6 bases, with 13 bases between. The length of the CDR3 is 13 residues. Germline-derived CDR1 and CDR2 are DFQATT and SNEGSKA (reference sequence). As DNA, the CDR3 is TGCAGTGCTAGAGCTTCCGGGCTCCTCGAGCAGTACTTC. Translated: CSARASGLLEQYF.

The V and J genes are TRBV3-1 and TRBJ2-7, with TRBD1 matching 8 bases. The trim removed 4 bases at V and 1 base at J, leaving 6 bases unmatched. The germline gives CDR1 LGHDT, CDR2 YNNKEL (reference sequence). CDR3 size: 15 residues. Written as DNA, the CDR3 is TGTGCCAGCAGCCCCCGGGGACAGGTTTCCTACGAGCAGTACTTC. Translated: CASSPRGQVSYEQYF.

This chain uses TRBV9 with TRBJ2-3; 8 bases align to TRBD1. Germline CDR1 and CDR2: SGDLS and YYNGEE. This CDR3 is 14 amino acids long. With V trimmed by 4 bases and J by 6 bases, 7 bases remained unmatched. The CDR3 coding sequence is TGTGCCAGCAGCAGAAGACAGGGGATGGATACGCAGTATTTT. It is translated as CASSRRQGMDTQYF.

The sample holds a few counts of this clonotype. Written as DNA, the CDR3 is TGCGCCAGCAGCTTGAGCCCCGGGGGCCCGCCGGCTAACTATGGCTACACCTTC. It specifies CASSLSPGGPPANYGYTF. The genes are TRBV5-1 and TRBJ1-2, with D perhaps TRBD1 (6 bases). The ends were cut back, 1 base at V and 0 bases at J, with 19 bases in the middle. Germline lookup yields CDR1 SGHRS and CDR2 YFSETQ. The CDR3 runs 18 residues.

This clonotype was observed a few times. The V and J genes are TRBV5-5 and TRBJ1-6, with D perhaps matching TRBD1 (5 bases). CDR1 and CDR2 from the germline V gene are SGHKS and YYEKEE (reference sequence). There are 14 residues in the CDR3. The V end lost 1 base, the J end lost 10 bases, and 12 bases lay between the germline ends. CDR3 amino acids: CASSLYEGSSPLHF. The CDR3 coding sequence is TGTGCCAGCAGCTTGTATGAGGGGTCCTCACCCCTCCACTTT.

The sample holds a few counts of this clonotype. The rearrangement uses TRBV20-1 and TRBJ2-7; 11 bases line up with TRBD1. From germline, CDR1 is DFQATT and CDR2 SNEGSKA (reference sequence). J was trimmed by 3 bases and V by 5 bases; bases with no gene match: 6. This CDR3 contains 14 residues. CDR3 sequence reads: CSAQPGQGVYEQYF. The CDR3 region has the DNA TGCAGTGCTCAACCGGGACAGGGGGTCTACGAGCAGTACTTC.

V and J are TRBV6-5 and TRBJ2-3; perhaps TRBD2 as D (6 bases). The length of the CDR3 is 16 residues. Germline values: CDR1 MNHEY, CDR2 SVGAGI. Trimming removed 0 bases at V and 0 bases at J, with 10 bases between. The CDR3 protein is CASSYSAGTSTDTQYF. The CDR3 nucleotides are TGTGCCAGCAGTTACTCCGCCGGGACTAGCACAGATACGCAGTATTTT.

This clonotype was seen more than once but under ten times. The chain uses TRBV15 and TRBJ1-6; 8 bases map to TRBD1. Germline trimming cut 1 base from V and 12 bases from J; bases unmatched to any gene: 11. CDR3 length equals 16 residues. The V gene's germline CDR1 is LNHNV and CDR2 YYDKDF (reference sequence). The CDR3 is CATSRAGQGLGVPLHF. In DNA form, the CDR3 reads TGTGCCACCAGCAGAGCCGGACAGGGTCTGGGCGTACCCCTCCACTTT. The whole variable domain, filled in from reference TRBV15 and TRBJ1-6, reads DAMVIQNPRYQVTQFGKPVTLSCSQTLNHNVMYWYQQKSSQAPKLLFHYYDKDFNNEADTPDNFQSRRPNTSFCFLDIRSPGLGDTAMYLCATSRAGQGLGVPLHFGNGTRLTVT.

This chain joins TRBV28 and TRBJ1-3; 8 bases fit TRBD1. The germline V gene has CDR1 MDHEN and CDR2 SYDVKM. Trimming removed 5 bases from V and 0 bases from J; junction bases left unmatched: 6. The CDR3 is made up of 16 amino acids. The CDR3 bases are TGTGCCAGCAGTCTCTGGACAGGGAGCTCTGGAAACACCATATATTTT. It encodes CASSLWTGSSGNTIYF.

This clonotype came up a few times. The chain links TRBV18 to TRBJ1-2; the D gene is possibly TRBD1 (6 bases). There are 16 residues in the CDR3. Trimming left V 2 bases short and J 5 bases short, with 18 bases between. Germline V gene lookup returns CDR1 KGHSH and CDR2 LQKENI. The CDR3 DNA reads as TGTGCCAGCTCACCAATCCCCCCAGGGGCCGTGTATGGCTACACCTTC. Encoded protein: CASSPIPPGAVYGYTF.

This clonotype has ten or more counts. The chain couples TRBV7-2 to TRBJ2-5, with D tentatively TRBD1 or TRBD2 (6 bases each). Germline V gene lookup returns CDR1 SGHTA and CDR2 FQGNSA. There are 14 residues in the CDR3. The V end lost 5 bases, the J end lost 5 bases, and 15 bases lay between the germline ends. CDR3 in DNA: TGTGCCAGCAGCCCGCTCGGAGGGGGGGAGACCCAGTACTTC. It specifies CASSPLGGGETQYF.

This clonotype has at least ten counts. The chain employs TRBV6-1 and TRBJ1-5; D is possibly TRBD1 (6 bases). CDR3 size: 14 residues. Germline CDR1 reads MNHNS; CDR2 reads SASEGT. Trimming removed 1 base from V and 4 bases from J, with 8 bases in between. The chain's CDR3 is CASSEVQGNQPQHF. As DNA, the CDR3 is TGTGCCAGCAGTGAAGTACAGGGTAATCAGCCCCAGCATTTT.

In its sample, this clonotype was seen a few times. The chain employs TRBV4-2 and TRBJ2-5, with 8 bases that match TRBD2. The CDR3 runs 14 residues. Germline values: CDR1 LGHNA, CDR2 YNFKEQ. V dropped 0 bases and J dropped 5; count of bases not matched to a gene: 2. In DNA form, the CDR3 reads TGTGCCAGCAGCCAAGATCGGGGGGGCGAGACCCAGTACTTC. Encoded protein: CASSQDRGGETQYF.

A note on this clonotype: One junction end disagrees with the germline gene, perhaps due to a read error. CDR3 amino acids: CASSWGAHNTGELFF. The CDR3 region has the DNA TGTGCTAGCAGCTGGGGGGCCCACAACACCGGGGAGCTGTTTTTT. The V call is TRBV7-7, the J call TRBJ2-2; D tentatively reads TRBD1 or TRBD2 (6 bases each). CDR1 is SSHAT, CDR2 FNYEAQ, per germline (reference sequence). There are 15 residues in the CDR3.

The chain is built from TRBV27 and TRBJ2-7; 9 bases fit TRBD2. V lost 4 bases and J lost 3; bases outside the gene matches: 10. Per the germline V gene, CDR1 is MNHEY and CDR2 is SMNVEV (reference sequence). The length of the CDR3 is 16 residues. The CDR3: CASSSPAGGRYYEQYV. Written as DNA, the CDR3 is TGTGCCAGCAGTTCTCCAGCGGGGGGCCGTTACTACGAGCAGTACGTC.

In this sample, this clonotype turned up many times. This rearrangement joins TRBV10-3 to TRBJ2-1; tentative D call: TRBD2 (6 bases). The CDR3 has 13 residues. V lost 7 bases and J 4 bases, leaving 11 bases between the germline ends. CDR1 ENHRY and CDR2 SYGVKD come from the germline V gene. CDR3 loop: CAITGGEYNEQFF. CDR3 DNA: TGTGCCATCACGGGCGGGGAGTACAATGAGCAGTTCTTC.

The gene calls are TRBV29-1 and TRBJ1-2; 7 bases fit TRBD1. V dropped 4 bases and J dropped 4; count of bases not matched to a gene: 6. The CDR3 is 13 residues long. The germline V gene has CDR1 SQVTM and CDR2 ANQGSEA. CDR3 loop: CSVGGGAGYGYTF. The CDR3 bases are TGCAGCGTTGGAGGGGGCGCTGGCTATGGCTACACCTTC.

This clonotype showed up many times. V usage is TRBV4-1 and J usage is TRBJ2-5, with 9 positions matching TRBD2. Looked up from germline, CDR1 is MGHRA and CDR2 is YSYEKL. Trimming took 0 bases from V and 1 from J; bases not matched to a gene: 0. The CDR3 covers 15 residues. CDR3 bases: TGCGCCAGCAGCCAAGAGACTAGCGGCCAAGAGACCCAGTACTTC. It specifies CASSQETSGQETQYF.

This clonotype was seen repeatedly, ten times or more. The chain links TRBV12-3 or TRBV12-4 to TRBJ2-3, with TRBD1 as a possible D gene (5 bases). The CDR3 is 16 residues long. Between the trimmed V and J ends, which lost 3 bases and 3 bases, there was a span of 16 bases. The CDR3 nucleotides read TGTGCCAGCAGTTTCGCCGCGACAGAGAATACAGATACGCAGTATTTT. It translates to CASSFAATENTDTQYF.